This T cell receptor (beta chain) was observed in a study of T cell responses to AZD1222 COVID-19 vaccine. General study findings and limits: Variant regions that are unmutated are reportedly the target of nearly half of spike-specific TCRs. The CD4 TCRs associated with vaccination extended across spike and predominated at 160-218 and 743-854. Donors were chiefly white British, with a greater number of females, and clonal diversity was perhaps underestimated.

The V end was cut by 5 bases, the J end by 2 bases, with 15 bases between. This CDR3 spans 15 amino acids. Germline loops: CDR1 SGHRS, CDR2 YFSETQ. As regards this clone: Its antigen remains unknown.

Produced via immunoSEQ multiplex PCR; TCRdb's table is partial and in-frame only. The sample has roughly 120,000 clones, around 83% seen once. This specimen consisted of peripheral blood, obtained 28 days after the second AZD1222 dose. The rearrangement links TRBV5-1 to TRBJ2-3; a weak D match, TRBD2 (5 bases). The sequence derives from an adult who received the AZD1222 COVID-19 vaccine. CDR3 coding DNA: TGCGCCAGCAGGTTTATGGGGAGCGACACAGATACGCAGTATTTT. Its translation is CASRFMGSDTDTQYF.